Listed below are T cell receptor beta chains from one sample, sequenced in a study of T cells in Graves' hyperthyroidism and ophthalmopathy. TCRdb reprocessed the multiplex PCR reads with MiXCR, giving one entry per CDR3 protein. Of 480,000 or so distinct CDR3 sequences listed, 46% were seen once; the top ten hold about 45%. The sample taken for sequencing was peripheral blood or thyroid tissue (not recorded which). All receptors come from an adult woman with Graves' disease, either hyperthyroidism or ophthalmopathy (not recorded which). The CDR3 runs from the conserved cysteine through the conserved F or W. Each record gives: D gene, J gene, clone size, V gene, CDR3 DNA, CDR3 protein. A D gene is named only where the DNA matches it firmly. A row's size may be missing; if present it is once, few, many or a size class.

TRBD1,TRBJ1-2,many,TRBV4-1,TGCGCCACCGCCTTAAGCGGGACAGGGGTCTATGGCTACACCTTC,CATALSGTGVYGYTF
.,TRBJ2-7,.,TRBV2,TGTGCCAGCAGTGCGAGGGAGAGCTACGAGCAGTACTTC,CASSARESYEQYF
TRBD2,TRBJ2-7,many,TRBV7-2,TGTGCCAGCAGCCCGACTAGCGGATCCTACGGGCAGTACTTC,CASSPTSGSYGQYF
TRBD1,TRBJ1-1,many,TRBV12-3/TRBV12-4,TGTGCCAGCAGTCTGGGGACAGGGGCAATGAACACTGAAGCTTTCTTT,CASSLGTGAMNTEAFF
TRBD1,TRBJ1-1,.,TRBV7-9,TGTGTCAGCAGCCGGACAGGGGGTTTGGTTGAAGCTTTCTTT,CVSSRTGGLVEAFF
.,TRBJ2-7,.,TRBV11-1,TGTGCCAGCAGCCTCCGGGCGGCTAGCCGGAACGAGCAGTACTTC,CASSLRAASRNEQYF
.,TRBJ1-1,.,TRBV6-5,TGTGCCAGCAGTTACTCCTTCTACACTGAAGCTTTCTTT,CASSYSFYTEAFF
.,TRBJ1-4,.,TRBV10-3,TGTGCCATCAGTGGGGGGGGGGCGCCTGAAAAACTGTTTTTT,CAISGGGAPEKLFF
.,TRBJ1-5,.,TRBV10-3,TGTGCCATCAGTCGGCAGGCCCAGCATTTT,CAISRQAQHF
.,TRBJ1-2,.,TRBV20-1,TGCAGTGCTAGAGATGAACGAAGGGCTGGCTACACCTTC,CSARDERRAGYTF
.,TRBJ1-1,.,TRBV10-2,TGCGCCAGCAGTGAGGTGACCGAGGGGGGCGGATTTGAAGCTTTCTTT,CASSEVTEGGGFEAFF
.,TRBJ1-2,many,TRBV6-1,TGTGCCAGCAGTGAGCAGGGAGCCTATGGCTACACCTTC,CASSEQGAYGYTF
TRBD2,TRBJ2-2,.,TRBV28,TGTGCCAGCAGTCCAAGCGGGAGTGGCACCGGGGAGCTGTTTTTT,CASSPSGSGTGELFF
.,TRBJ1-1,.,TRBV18,TGTGCCAGCTCACCACTCAGCCTCAGCGGTGCTGAAGCTTTCTTT,CASSPLSLSGAEAFF
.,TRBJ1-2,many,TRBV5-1,TGCGCCAGCAGCTTGGGGAACCGAGAAGGGGTTGTTTCGTATGGCTACACCTTC,CASSLGNREGVVSYGYTF
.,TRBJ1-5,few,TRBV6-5,TGTGCCAGCAGTCGAGGGACGGTAGGGGAGCCCCAGCATTTT,CASSRGTVGEPQHF
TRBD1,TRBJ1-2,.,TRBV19,TGTGCCACCAGACAGGGCGGTGGCTACACCTTC,CATRQGGGYTF
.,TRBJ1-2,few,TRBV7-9,TGTGCCAGCAGCCCCGCAGGAGGCGGCTACACCTTC,CASSPAGGGYTF
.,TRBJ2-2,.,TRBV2,TGTGCCAGTAGACAGGAGGGCACCGGGGAGCTGTTTTTT,CASRQEGTGELFF
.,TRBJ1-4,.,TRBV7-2,TGTGCCAGCAGCTTGGGTTTTGGTGAAAAACTGTTTTTT,CASSLGFGEKLFF
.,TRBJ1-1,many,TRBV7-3,TGTGCCAGCAGCTTTGCGGAGGACACTGAAGCTTTCTTT,CASSFAEDTEAFF
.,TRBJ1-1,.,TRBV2,TGTGCCAGTACAGGGCTTGGGGATGAAGCTTTCTTT,CASTGLGDEAFF
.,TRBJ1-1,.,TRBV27,TGTGCCAGCAAACCTGGGGCAGCCACTGAAGCTTTCTTT,CASKPGAATEAFF
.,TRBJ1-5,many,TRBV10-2,TGCGCCAGCAGTGTACAGGGTCTTCAGCCCCAGCATTTT,CASSVQGLQPQHF
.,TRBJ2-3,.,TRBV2,TGTGCCAGCAGTGCCTCTGGCGGAATGGCGAGCACAGATACGCAGTATTTT,CASSASGGMASTDTQYF
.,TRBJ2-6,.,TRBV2,TGTGCCAGCAGTGCGGAAGGGTCCAGCTCTGGGGCCAACGTCCTGACTTTC,CASSAEGSSSGANVLTF
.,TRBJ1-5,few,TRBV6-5,TGTGCCAGCAGTCGGTTTGGACAGCAGCCCCAGCATTTT,CASSRFGQQPQHF
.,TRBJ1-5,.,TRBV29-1,TGCAGCGCCGAGAACACTGTGGGCCAGCCCCAGCATTTT,CSAENTVGQPQHF
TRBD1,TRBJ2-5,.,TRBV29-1,TGCAGCGTCGCGACAGGGGGGGAGACCCAGTACTTC,CSVATGGETQYF
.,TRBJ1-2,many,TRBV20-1,TGCAGTGCTATCGGGGGCGGGACGGAACGTGGCTACACCTTC,CSAIGGGTERGYTF
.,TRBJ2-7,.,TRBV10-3,TGTGCCAACGGCGTCGGGATCGAGCAGTACTTC,CANGVGIEQYF
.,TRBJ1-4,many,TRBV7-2,TGTGCCAGCAGCGTGCGCAATGAAAAACTGTTTTTT,CASSVRNEKLFF
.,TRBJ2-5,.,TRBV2,TGTGCCAGCTCCAACGGAGGAGAGACCCAGTACTTC,CASSNGGETQYF
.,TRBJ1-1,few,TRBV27,TGTGCCAGCAGTTACGGGGGGCGGACTGAAGCTTTCTTT,CASSYGGRTEAFF
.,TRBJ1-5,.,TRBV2,TGTGCCAGCAGTCGAGACATAATCAATCAGCCCCAGCATTTT,CASSRDIINQPQHF
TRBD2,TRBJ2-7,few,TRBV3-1,TGTGCCAGCAGCGAGGGACTAGCGGGAGATAGGAACGAGCAGTACTTC,CASSEGLAGDRNEQYF
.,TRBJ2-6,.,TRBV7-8,TGTGCCAGCAGCTTAGTTTGGTATTTCGGGGCCAACGTCCTGACTTTC,CASSLVWYFGANVLTF